The next 11 T cell receptor beta chains were all read from a single sample in a study of T-cell reconstitution after alpha-beta-depleted transplantation in children. The TCRbeta library incorporated unique molecular identifiers. MiXCR, applied by TCRdb to the PCR reads, yields one record per CDR3 protein. The sample consists of about 900,000 distinct CDR3 sequences, around 30% of them appearing once. The sequenced sample was PBMCs, mostly from graft donor cells, obtained 360 days after TCRalphabeta/CD19-depleted stem cell transplant. These TCRs come from a boy younger than two who had a stem cell transplant for SCID, so the T cells may come from the graft donor.

The CDR3 protein is CASSFRQGGLTDTQYF. The DNA of the CDR3 is TGTGCCAGCAGTTTCCGACAGGGCGGGCTCACAGATACGCAGTATTTT. This sequence joins TRBV6-5 and TRBJ2-3, with 7 bases aligning to TRBD1. The CDR3 runs 16 residues. Trimming removed 4 bases from V and 2 bases from J; junction bases left unmatched: 9. CDR1 is MNHEY, CDR2 SVGAGI, per germline.

Only a few counts were recorded for this clonotype. The chain combines TRBV29-1 with TRBJ1-1; 8 positions match TRBD1. This CDR3 contains 16 residues. With V trimmed by 7 bases and J by 0 bases, 13 bases remained unmatched. Germline lookup yields CDR1 SQVTM and CDR2 ANQGSEA. DNA of the CDR3: TGCAGCGGCCGAGAGCGACAGGGGAAAATGAACACTGAAGCTTTCTTT. The encoded protein is CSGRERQGKMNTEAFF.

This clonotype occurred many times. This chain joins TRBV20-1 and TRBJ2-1; no reliable D call. Trimming shortened V by 5 bases and J by 10 bases, and 15 bases separated the two germline ends. CDR3 length: 12 amino acids. The germline gives CDR1 DFQATT, CDR2 SNEGSKA (reference sequence). CDR3 DNA sequence: TGCAGTGCTTCGGACCAGCTTGGGGAGCAGTTCTTC. Its translation is CSASDQLGEQFF.

The chain combines TRBV20-1 with TRBJ2-1, with D perhaps TRBD1 (5 bases). V lost 1 base and J 4 bases, leaving 8 bases between the germline ends. This CDR3 is built from 13 residues. Germline V gene sequence: CDR1 DFQATT, CDR2 SNEGSKA (reference sequence). The CDR3: CSARARGYNEQFF. For the CDR3, the DNA is TGCAGTGCTAGAGCAAGGGGTTACAATGAGCAGTTCTTC.

The CDR3, as DNA: TGCGCCAGCAGCTTGGGACTAGGGGGCCCCTACGAGCAGTACTTC. Protein: CASSLGLGGPYEQYF. The chain combines TRBV5-1 with TRBJ2-7; a weak D match, TRBD1 (7 bases). V lost 0 bases, J lost 2 bases, and 12 bases lay in between. Germline CDR1 reads SGHRS; CDR2 reads YFSETQ. The CDR3 loop spans 15 amino acids. Variable domain in full (rest from reference TRBV5-1 and TRBJ2-7): KAGVTQTPRYLIKTRGQQVTLSCSPISGHRSVSWYQQTPGQGLQFLFEYFSETQRNKGNFPGRFSGRQFSNSRSEMNVSTLELGDSALYLCASSLGLGGPYEQYFGPGTRLTVT.

This clonotype has just a few counts. The chain is built from TRBV28 and TRBJ2-3; TRBD1 is a possible D gene (6 bases). V shed 5 bases and J shed 7 bases, with 16 bases lying between them. Looked up from germline, CDR1 is MDHEN and CDR2 is SYDVKM. This CDR3 has 14 residues. The CDR3 protein is CASSPPSRGNTQYF. The CDR3 DNA reads TGTGCCAGCAGTCCGCCCTCCAGGGGAAATACGCAGTATTTT.

There are a few counts of this clonotype. The chain carries TRBV3-1 and TRBJ2-2; unclear D gene. V was cut by 1 base and J by 8 bases, with 11 bases left in between. The CDR3 has 14 amino acids. Germline V lookup: CDR1 LGHDT, CDR2 YNNKEL (reference sequence). CDR3: CASSQVSLLGELFF. Written as DNA, the CDR3 is TGTGCCAGCAGCCAAGTATCGCTTTTAGGGGAGCTGTTTTTT.

The J gene is TRBJ2-2, the V gene TRBV10-3; 11 nucleotides match TRBD2. This CDR3 region has 18 residues. V shed 7 bases, J shed 0 bases, and the junction held 10 bases outside the gene matches. The V gene's germline CDR1 is ENHRY and CDR2 SYGVKD. The CDR3 here is CAITSGLAAQTNTGELFF. The CDR3 DNA reads TGTGCCATCACCTCGGGACTAGCGGCCCAGACGAACACCGGGGAGCTGTTTTTT.

This clonotype showed up just a few times. The chain joins TRBV12-3 or TRBV12-4 to TRBJ2-1, with D unresolved. The CDR3 covers 14 residues. V was cut by 9 bases and J by 0 bases, with 12 bases left in between. The CDR3 DNA sequence: TGTGCCAGACTCCCCGGACCCTCCTACAATGAGCAGTTCTTC. The encoded protein is CARLPGPSYNEQFF.

The chain is built from TRBV7-2 and TRBJ1-6, with a tentative D call TRBD1 (6 bases). V was clipped by 2 bases and J by 7 bases, with 9 bases between them. The CDR3 covers 14 residues. Germline-derived CDR1 and CDR2 are SGHTA and FQGNSA. DNA for the CDR3: TGTGCCAGCAGCTTATTTACAGGGAATTCACCCCTCCACTTT. It codes for CASSLFTGNSPLHF.

This clonotype was recorded many times. The chain uses TRBV4-1 and TRBJ2-7; D remains ambiguous. Germline CDR1 and CDR2: MGHRA and YSYEKL. Trimming took off 0 bases at V and 0 bases at J, with 15 bases between the two ends. The CDR3 length is 17 residues. CDR3 sequence reads: CASSQDLVGRSSYEQYF. The CDR3 nucleotides are TGCGCCAGCAGCCAAGATCTCGTAGGACGGAGCTCCTACGAGCAGTACTTC.